Each of the 14 T cell receptor beta chains below was sequenced from the same sample in a study of blood T cell repertoires in COVID-19. Only in-frame clones appear in the TCRdb table, and some are missing; sequencing was by immunoSEQ multiplex PCR. The repertoire holds some 150,000 clones, with under 90% as singletons. Sequences were obtained from peripheral blood. The receptors derive from a woman aged 65 to 85 with COVID-19, enrolled during active disease.

The DNA of the CDR3 is TGTGCCAGCAGCTTCGGGTCCCTGGGCCAAGAGACCCAGTACTTC. This sequence encodes CASSFGSLGQETQYF. The rearrangement uses TRBV11-3 and TRBJ2-5; the D is unclear. The CDR3 covers 15 residues. V gave up 3 bases and J gave up 1 base, with 12 bases separating them. Looked up from germline, CDR1 is SGHNT and CDR2 is YENEEA.

V is TRBV27 and J is TRBJ1-6; D unresolved. CDR1 is MNHEY, CDR2 SMNVEV, per germline (reference sequence). Trimming removed 4 bases from V and 9 bases from J, with 16 bases in between. This CDR3 comprises 15 residues. This chain's CDR3 is CASSSFGVIGSPLHF. CDR3 nucleotides: TGTGCCAGCAGTTCTTTCGGGGTTATAGGTTCACCCCTCCACTTT.

The genes are TRBV30 and TRBJ2-2; D might be TRBD2 (6 bases). Germline V gives CDR1 GTSNPN, CDR2 SVGIG (reference sequence). V gave up 6 bases and J gave up 3 bases, with 14 bases separating them. The CDR3 runs to 14 residues. CDR3 DNA sequence: TGTGCCTGTACCGGGACTGCCCACACCGGGGAGCTGTTTTTT. Amino acid sequence: CACTGTAHTGELFF.

The CDR3 loop is CASSISGNQETQYF. The CDR3 DNA reads as TGTGCCAGTAGTATCTCAGGGAATCAAGAGACCCAGTACTTC. The rearrangement uses TRBV19 and TRBJ2-5, with a tentative D call TRBD1 (5 bases). Germline CDR1 LNHDA, CDR2 SQIVND (reference sequence). The length of the CDR3 is 14 residues. Trimming left V 3 bases short and J 2 bases short, with 10 bases between.

The chain combines TRBV18 with TRBJ1-1; D is unresolved. Looked up from germline, CDR1 is KGHSH and CDR2 is LQKENI. The CDR3 runs 14 residues. With 4 bases removed from V and 5 bases from J, the gap between germline ends came to 14 bases. The CDR3 sequence: CASSRGLMETEAFF. The CDR3 DNA reads as TGTGCCAGCTCACGAGGGCTAATGGAGACTGAAGCTTTCTTT. The entire variable domain, with the rest obtained from reference TRBV18 and TRBJ1-1, is as follows: NAGVMQNPRHLVRRRGQEARLRCSPMKGHSHVYWYRQLPEEGLKFMVYLQKENIIDESGMPKERFSAEFPKEGPSILRIQQVVRGDSAAYFCASSRGLMETEAFFGQGTRLTVV.

J is TRBJ1-1 and V is TRBV28; D is perhaps TRBD1 (6 bases). Per the germline V gene, CDR1 is MDHEN and CDR2 is SYDVKM. The CDR3 covers 14 residues. Trimming cost V 3 bases and J 1 base, with 9 bases left between them. In nucleotides, the CDR3 is TGTGCCAGCAGTTTGATCAGGGGGAACACTGAAGCTTTCTTT. It translates to CASSLIRGNTEAFF.

The V gene is TRBV7-9, the J gene TRBJ2-5; 7 bases map to TRBD2. Germline lookup yields CDR1 SEHNR and CDR2 FQNEAQ (reference sequence). The V segment lost 4 bases and the J segment 4 bases; nucleotides outside the gene matches: 12. The length of the CDR3 is 16 residues. CDR3 in DNA: TGTGCCAGCAGCTCCTGGGGGAGGGCTGATGTAGAGACCCAGTACTTC. This encodes CASSSWGRADVETQYF.

The chain recombines TRBV6-5 with TRBJ2-1; tentative D call: TRBD2 (6 bases). V was cut by 9 bases and J by 6 bases, with 15 bases left in between. The CDR3 is 13 residues long. Germline assignment: CDR1 MNHEY and CDR2 SVGAGI. Here the CDR3 reads CASKRDLSNEQFF. Here the CDR3 DNA reads TGTGCCAGTAAACGGGACTTGAGCAATGAGCAGTTCTTC.

A single count supports this clone. The chain uses TRBV2 and TRBJ2-7; perhaps TRBD1 as D (5 bases). Germline V gene data show CDR1 as SNHLY and CDR2 as FYNNEI. The CDR3 is 11 amino acids. V shed 4 bases and J shed 7 bases, with 8 bases lying between them. This CDR3 is CASSAGLEQYV. The CDR3 nucleotides are TGTGCCAGCAGTGCAGGGTTAGAGCAGTACGTC.

This clone showed up just a few times. This sequence joins TRBV18 and TRBJ2-7; TRBD1 matches at 9 bases. With 3 bases clipped from V and 0 bases from J, the junction kept 3 bases outside the gene matches. Germline lookup yields CDR1 KGHSH and CDR2 LQKENI. This CDR3 is 15 amino acids long. The CDR3 spells CASSPGQGSSYEQYF. CDR3 DNA: TGTGCCAGCTCACCTGGACAGGGGTCCTCCTACGAGCAGTACTTC.

This clone is a singleton in its sample. This chain connects TRBV20-1 to TRBJ2-2; 9 bases match TRBD1. Germline CDR1 and CDR2: DFQATT and SNEGSKA (reference sequence). This CDR3 is built from 15 residues. The ends lost 3 bases at V and 4 bases at J; junction bases unmatched: 6. CDR3 sequence: CSASNRGLGTGELFF. CDR3 nucleotides: TGCAGTGCTAGTAACAGGGGGCTTGGCACCGGGGAGCTGTTTTTT.

V usage is TRBV28 and J usage is TRBJ2-7, with no clear D. The CDR3 spans 15 residues. Germline V gene lookup returns CDR1 MDHEN and CDR2 SYDVKM. Trimming pared 5 bases from V and 2 bases from J, leaving 16 bases between. The CDR3, as DNA: TGTGCCAGCAGTCAGTTTAGCCCCCAAGCCTACGAGCAGTACTTC. Encoded protein: CASSQFSPQAYEQYF.

A few counts support this clone. The CDR3 DNA follows: TGCAGCGTTGAGACAGGGTACGGTCAGCCCCAGCATTTT. This gives the protein CSVETGYGQPQHF. This chain uses TRBV29-1 with TRBJ1-5, with 7 bases matching TRBD1. This CDR3 is 13 amino acids long. After removal of 3 bases from V and 6 bases from J, the junction contained 5 bases not matched to a gene. Germline assignment: CDR1 SQVTM and CDR2 ANQGSEA. The complete variable domain, with remaining parts taken from reference TRBV29-1 and TRBJ1-5, reads SAVISQKPSRDICQRGTSLTIQCQVDSQVTMMFWYRQQPGQSLTLIATANQGSEATYESGFVIDKFPISRPNLTFSTLTVSNMSPEDSSIYLCSVETGYGQPQHFGDGTRLSIL.

The chain combines TRBV7-2 with TRBJ1-1; TRBD1 matches 8 bases. The CDR3 is made up of 16 amino acids. In germline, CDR1 is SGHTA, CDR2 FQGNSA. Losses at the gene ends were 7 bases for V and 6 bases for J; bases not matched to a gene: 16. CDR3 amino acids: CASIPKLRGRDAEAFF. The CDR3 region has the DNA TGTGCCAGCATCCCTAAACTCAGGGGGCGCGATGCTGAAGCTTTCTTT.